These 31 T cell receptor beta chains share one sample of origin, sequenced in a study of cytomegalovirus exposure and HLA in healthy donors (dated by TCRdb to about 2017). Libraries came from the immunoSEQ multiplex PCR assay. For the multiplex PCR, a mixture combining 60 forward primers for TCR Vbeta segments and 13 reverse primers for TCR Jbeta segments was used. Held by TCRdb, this immuneACCESS table contains in-frame sequences only and omits some clones. Under half of the omission traces to an unresolved V gene where checked; the cause of the rest is unknown. The sample table records more than 100,000 clones; 80% of these occur just once. The biggest ten clones account for 1% of the sample. The source material was PBMCs. These receptors all come from a man between 35 and 55 years old in good health and CMV-seronegative.

This clone was seen only once. The rearrangement links TRBV29-1 to TRBJ2-3; D might be TRBD2 (7 bases). CDR3 length: 15 residues. CDR1 and CDR2 (germline): SQVTM, ANQGSEA. Trimming took 6 bases from V and 0 from J, leaving 16 bases between them. The chain's CDR3 is CSVTGGITSTDTQYF. CDR3 nucleotides: TGCAGCGTAACGGGGGGCATAACTAGCACAGATACGCAGTATTTT.

The J gene is TRBJ1-4, the V gene TRBV5-1; 10 bases align to TRBD1. The germline V gene has CDR1 SGHRS and CDR2 YFSETQ. V was pared by 0 bases and J by 7 bases, with 3 bases of the junction left unmatched. This CDR3 contains 15 residues. The chain's CDR3 is CASSLEGTGAEKLFF. CDR3 sequence (DNA): TGCGCCAGCAGCTTGGAGGGGACAGGGGCTGAAAAACTGTTTTTT.

The chain uses TRBV27 and TRBJ1-4; the match to TRBD1 covers 7 bases. CDR3 length: 17 amino acids. Unmatched junction bases numbered 13, after V lost 2 bases and J lost 7 bases. The germline CDR1 and CDR2 sequences are MNHEY and SMNVEV (reference sequence). The CDR3 loop reads CASSLRAGGTRSEKLFF. DNA of the CDR3: TGTGCCAGCAGTTTACGGGCAGGGGGGACAAGAAGTGAAAAACTGTTTTTT. The variable domain in full, with the rest retrieved from reference TRBV27 and TRBJ1-4, is EAQVTQNPRYLITVTGKKLTVTCSQNMNHEYMSWYRQDPGLGLRQIYYSMNVEVTDKGDVPEGYKVSRKEKRNFPLILESPSPNQTSLYFCASSLRAGGTRSEKLFFGSGTQLSVL.

This chain joins TRBV11-2 and TRBJ2-1; 7 positions agree with TRBD2. V gave up 5 bases and J gave up 6 bases; unmatched junction bases: 10. The CDR3 is made up of 15 amino acids. Germline V CDR1 and CDR2: SGHAT, FQNNGV. The CDR3, as DNA: TGTGCCAGCAGCCGGGGGGAAAAAGGGGCCAATGAGCAGTTCTTC. Its protein product is CASSRGEKGANEQFF.

The chain recombines TRBV5-1 with TRBJ1-6, with 7 bases lining up with TRBD1. The CDR3 loop spans 14 amino acids. With V trimmed by 2 bases and J by 7 bases, 3 bases remained unmatched. The V gene's germline CDR1 is SGHRS and CDR2 YFSETQ. The CDR3 loop is CASSFRTGNSPLHF. In DNA, the CDR3 is TGCGCCAGCAGCTTCAGGACAGGAAATTCACCCCTCCACTTT.

The chain combines TRBV28 with TRBJ2-1; 10 positions match TRBD1. V was clipped by 5 bases and J by 8 bases; unmatched bases: 12. The germline gives CDR1 MDHEN, CDR2 SYDVKM. This CDR3 region has 16 residues. This CDR3 is CASSLQPGQGSDEQFF. The CDR3 DNA sequence: TGTGCCAGCAGTCTACAACCGGGACAGGGGAGCGATGAGCAGTTCTTC.

The V gene is TRBV7-6, the J gene TRBJ2-3; 7 bases are a match to TRBD1. CDR3 length equals 16 residues. The V and J ends lost 5 bases and 6 bases, in that order; junction bases with no gene match: 14. Germline V gives CDR1 SGHVS, CDR2 FNYEAQ. CDR3 sequence (DNA): TGTGCCAGCAGCCCGCTGGGACAGAGCCCCGTTGATACGCAGTATTTT. This translates into CASSPLGQSPVDTQYF.

The chain carries TRBV28 and TRBJ2-7; TRBD2 matches 9 bases. The V segment lost 7 bases and the J segment 6 bases; nucleotides outside the gene matches: 4. Germline-derived CDR1 and CDR2 are MDHEN and SYDVKM. The CDR3 length is 12 residues. The chain's CDR3 is CASNSGSGEQYF. The DNA for the CDR3 is TGTGCCAGCAATAGCGGGAGCGGCGAGCAGTACTTC.

The table lists this clone with a few counts. The chain carries TRBV28 and TRBJ2-7; 7 bases match TRBD1. This CDR3 is 14 amino acids long. Germline V gives CDR1 MDHEN, CDR2 SYDVKM. V lost 6 bases to trimming and J lost 0 bases; unmatched junction nucleotides: 5. The CDR3 reads CASSYRGPSYEQYF. The CDR3, as DNA: TGTGCCAGCAGCTACAGGGGCCCCTCCTACGAGCAGTACTTC.

Comments on this clone: No conserved phenylalanine or tryptophan ends this CDR3, so it is likely a read error. The chain combines TRBV2 with TRBJ1-4; a possible D gene is TRBD1 (6 bases). There are 13 residues in the CDR3. Germline CDR1 SNHLY, CDR2 FYNNEI. The germline V and J ends were trimmed by 7 bases and 6 bases, with 12 bases remaining between them. CDR3 residues: CASMSGVHEKLFV. In DNA, the CDR3 is TGTGCCAGCATGTCAGGGGTCCATGAAAAACTGTTTGTT.

The V call is TRBV29-1, the J call TRBJ2-1, with D tentatively TRBD2 (6 bases). This CDR3 is built from 16 residues. V was pared by 0 bases and J by 8 bases, with 20 bases between. Germline loops: CDR1 SQVTM, CDR2 ANQGSEA. In nucleotides, the CDR3 is TGCAGCGTTGAAGATCTCGAGGGATTCCTAGCGCATGAGCAGTTCTTC. Protein sequence: CSVEDLEGFLAHEQFF.

V usage is TRBV6-5 and J usage is TRBJ2-1; 9 positions match TRBD2. J gave up 9 bases and V 3 bases, and 9 bases lay outside the gene matches. Germline assignment: CDR1 MNHEY and CDR2 SVGAGI. This CDR3 is built from 15 residues. The CDR3 sequence is CASSYSSGRRGEQFF. The CDR3 region has the DNA TGTGCCAGCAGTTATTCAAGCGGGAGGCGGGGTGAGCAGTTCTTC.

This clone was detected once. The chain employs TRBV10-1 and TRBJ2-6, with TRBD1 matching 8 bases. Trimming removed 8 bases from V and 0 bases from J; junction bases left unmatched: 9. Germline lookup yields CDR1 WNHNN and CDR2 SYGVQD (reference sequence). This CDR3 spans 17 amino acids. The CDR3: CASQSRDRNSGANVLTF. CDR3 DNA sequence: TGCGCCAGCCAAAGCCGGGACAGGAACTCTGGGGCCAACGTCCTGACTTTC.

The chain is built from TRBV2 and TRBJ2-2; D is unclear. Per germline, CDR1 SNHLY and CDR2 FYNNEI. V shed 8 bases and J shed 0 bases, with 10 bases lying between them. The length of the CDR3 is 14 residues. DNA for the CDR3: TGTGCCAGCGTGACTTCCGCGAACACCGGGGAGCTGTTTTTT. This sequence encodes CASVTSANTGELFF.

The chain joins TRBV7-2 to TRBJ2-7; TRBD1 might be the D (6 bases). There are 14 residues in the CDR3. V was trimmed by 5 bases and J by 0 bases, leaving 11 bases between them. CDR1 is SGHTA, CDR2 FQGNSA, per germline. CDR3 protein: CASSRQGPSYEQYF. The CDR3 nucleotides are TGTGCCAGCAGCCGCCAGGGGCCCTCCTACGAGCAGTACTTC.

The chain joins TRBV4-1 to TRBJ2-5, with D possibly being TRBD2 (7 bases). Germline V CDR1 and CDR2: MGHRA, YSYEKL. This CDR3 comprises 14 residues. V lost 4 bases and J lost 7, with 16 bases in between. The CDR3 loop reads CASSLAGASGTQYF. The CDR3 DNA reads TGCGCCAGCAGCCTGGCGGGGGCTAGTGGGACCCAGTACTTC.

The chain has TRBV28 and TRBJ2-7, with D maybe TRBD2 (6 bases). This CDR3 has 14 residues. Germline-derived CDR1 and CDR2 are MDHEN and SYDVKM. V was cut by 3 bases and J by 2 bases, with 11 bases left in between. The CDR3 sequence: CASSFPGATYEQYF. CDR3 nucleotide sequence: TGTGCCAGCAGTTTCCCGGGAGCTACCTACGAGCAGTACTTC. Variable domain in full (rest from reference TRBV28 and TRBJ2-7): DVKVTQSSRYLVKRTGEKVFLECVQDMDHENMFWYRQDPGLGLRLIYFSYDVKMKEKGDIPEGYSVSREKKERFSLILESASTNQTSMYLCASSFPGATYEQYFGPGTRLTVT.

The rearrangement links TRBV25-1 to TRBJ2-5; perhaps TRBD2 as D (5 bases). Trimming removed 5 bases from V and 5 bases from J, with 15 bases in between. Germline lookup yields CDR1 MGHDK and CDR2 SYGVNS. CDR3 size: 14 residues. The DNA of the CDR3 is TGTGCCAGCAGTCCAACTCGGGGTGGGGAGACCCAGTACTTC. Its protein product is CASSPTRGGETQYF.

The CDR3 here is CASSVGGLGNEQFF. The CDR3 coding sequence is TGTGCCAGCAGCGTGGGAGGGTTGGGCAATGAGCAGTTCTTC. V and J are TRBV9 and TRBJ2-1; the match to TRBD2 covers 7 bases. CDR3 length: 14 amino acids. V was clipped by 2 bases and J by 6 bases; unmatched bases: 5. The germline CDR1 and CDR2 sequences are SGDLS and YYNGEE.

The genes are TRBV6-1 and TRBJ1-2; 9 bases are a match to TRBD1. Germline-derived CDR1 and CDR2 are MNHNS and SASEGT. CDR3 length: 15 residues. Losses at the gene ends were 3 bases for V and 6 bases for J; bases not matched to a gene: 8. CDR3 region: CASSEPGQGSDGYTF. CDR3 DNA: TGTGCCAGCAGTGAGCCGGGACAGGGATCGGATGGCTACACCTTC.

This clone was recorded only once. The gene calls are TRBV5-1 and TRBJ1-1; 7 bases map to TRBD1. Germline V gene sequence: CDR1 SGHRS, CDR2 YFSETQ. Germline trimming cut 2 bases from V and 5 bases from J; bases unmatched to any gene: 6. The CDR3 contains 14 residues. In nucleotides, the CDR3 is TGCGCCAGCAGCTTCGAGTCAGGGGGAACTGAAGCTTTCTTT. This encodes CASSFESGGTEAFF. The whole variable domain, filled in from reference TRBV5-1 and TRBJ1-1, reads KAGVTQTPRYLIKTRGQQVTLSCSPISGHRSVSWYQQTPGQGLQFLFEYFSETQRNKGNFPGRFSGRQFSNSRSEMNVSTLELGDSALYLCASSFESGGTEAFFGQGTRLTVV.

V usage is TRBV6-5 and J usage is TRBJ2-7; 8 nucleotides align to TRBD1. In germline, CDR1 is MNHEY, CDR2 SVGAGI. V dropped 2 bases and J dropped 5; count of bases not matched to a gene: 5. The CDR3 consists of 14 residues. Here the CDR3 reads CASSYNRGLHEQYV. CDR3 coding DNA: TGTGCCAGCAGTTACAACAGGGGGTTACACGAGCAGTACGTC.

The chain joins TRBV27 to TRBJ2-1; TRBD2 matches 10 bases. The CDR3 has 14 amino acids. The junction had 10 bases not matched to a gene; V was cut back by 8 bases and J by 9 bases. From germline, CDR1 is MNHEY and CDR2 SMNVEV (reference sequence). For the CDR3, the DNA is TGTGCCAGCCTCGTAATAGCGGGAGGTGCTGAGCAGTTCTTC. Translating gives CASLVIAGGAEQFF.

The chain links TRBV27 to TRBJ2-7, with 7 nucleotides matching TRBD2. The germline V gene encodes CDR1 MNHEY and CDR2 SMNVEV (reference sequence). This CDR3 is 15 amino acids long. Trimming cost V 5 bases and J 4 bases; bases outside gene matches: 11. The CDR3 DNA follows: TGTGCCAGCAGTCTGATCTCGCGACTAGCTTACGAGCAGTACTTC. This translates into CASSLISRLAYEQYF.

There are a few counts of this clone. The gene calls are TRBV28 and TRBJ1-2, with D maybe TRBD1 (5 bases). CDR1 is MDHEN, CDR2 SYDVKM, per germline. This CDR3 is 16 amino acids long. Trimming left V 5 bases short and J 1 base short, with 17 bases between. The CDR3 region has the DNA TGTGCCAGCAGTCCAGTAGGGGCAGGGATTAACTATGGCTACACCTTC. This gives the protein CASSPVGAGINYGYTF.

The chain's CDR3 is CASSAGLAGGEDTQYF. CDR3 in DNA: TGTGCCAGCAGTGCCGGACTAGCGGGAGGAGAGGATACGCAGTATTTT. This rearrangement joins TRBV6-6 to TRBJ2-3, with 14 bases aligning to TRBD2. Germline V gene data show CDR1 as MNHNY and CDR2 as SVGAGI (reference sequence). The V segment lost 5 bases and the J segment 6 bases; nucleotides outside the gene matches: 7. This CDR3 contains 16 residues.

The chain has TRBV5-1 and TRBJ2-3; 12 bases agree with TRBD2. The CDR3 sequence is 15 residues long. V trimming: 3 bases; J trimming: 3 bases; junction bases outside the gene matches: 2. Germline V gene data show CDR1 as SGHRS and CDR2 as YFSETQ. This CDR3 reads CASSSTSGGTDTQYF. CDR3 sequence (DNA): TGCGCCAGCAGCTCGACTAGCGGGGGTACAGATACGCAGTATTTT.

The chain links TRBV4-2 to TRBJ2-7; TRBD2 aligns across 7 bases. From germline, CDR1 is LGHNA and CDR2 YNFKEQ. V lost 4 bases and J lost 3; bases outside the gene matches: 12. The CDR3 runs 16 residues. This chain's CDR3 is CASSLEGRVGNYEQYF. CDR3 DNA: TGTGCCAGCAGCCTGGAGGGGAGGGTGGGAAACTACGAGCAGTACTTC.

The chain employs TRBV9 and TRBJ1-2; 7 positions agree with TRBD1. The J segment lost 0 bases and the V segment lost 4 bases, leaving 3 bases of the junction unmatched. The CDR3 sequence is 14 residues long. Per germline, CDR1 SGDLS and CDR2 YYNGEE. The chain's CDR3 is CASSKGQPNYGYTF. The CDR3 bases are TGTGCCAGCAGCAAGGGACAGCCTAACTATGGCTACACCTTC. Full variable domain (remainder filled in from reference TRBV9 and TRBJ1-2): DSGVTQTPKHLITATGQRVTLRCSPRSGDLSVYWYQQSLDQGLQFLIQYYNGEERAKGNILERFSAQQFPDLHSELNLSSLELGDSALYFCASSKGQPNYGYTFGSGTRLTVV.

This clone occurred once. V and J are TRBV2 and TRBJ1-2; D remains unclear. The V gene lost 11 bases and the J gene lost 4 bases, with 11 bases spanning the gap. The CDR3 length is 11 residues. CDR1 is SNHLY, CDR2 FYNNEI, per germline. The CDR3 protein is CAEEGSYGYTF. CDR3 DNA sequence: TGTGCCGAAGAGGGCAGCTATGGCTACACCTTC.

This clone was recorded a few times. This chain links TRBV18 with TRBJ1-1; D is ambiguous. The CDR3 spans 14 residues. Trimming cost V 2 bases and J 1 base, with 8 bases left between them. Germline CDR1 reads KGHSH; CDR2 reads LQKENI. The CDR3 here is CASSPMAENTEAFF. CDR3 bases: TGTGCCAGCTCACCAATGGCGGAGAACACTGAAGCTTTCTTT.